The entry below describes one T cell receptor (beta chain). Locally advanced or metastatic urothelial carcinoma affected all patients. This table comes from immunoSEQ multiplex PCR, and its TCRdb copy is limited to in-frame clones, with some not included. The sample records tens of thousands of clones, 81% being singletons. The data stem from a study of PD-L1 blockade in urothelial cancer. Across the study: The patients first took atezolizumab in the mid-2010s, receiving 1,200 mg intravenously every 3 weeks. Blood was subjected to analysis at 3 weeks (second dose) and 6 weeks following treatment start.

V lost 5 bases to trimming and J lost 4 bases; unmatched junction nucleotides: 4. This CDR3 region has 13 residues. Germline-derived CDR1 and CDR2 are SGHTA and FQGNSA. The source of this sequence is a man in his 70s with urothelial cancer. This chain connects TRBV7-2 to TRBJ1-2, with 7 bases aligning to TRBD1. Specimen: PBMCs, collected around atezolizumab (anti-PD-L1) treatment. CDR3 loop: CASSPGTAYGYTF. In DNA, the CDR3 is TGTGCCAGCAGCCCAGGGACAGCCTATGGCTACACCTTC.